Reported below is one T cell receptor (beta chain). Antigen: not known. This sample also contains other DNA sequences that code for the same CDR3. The sample originates from a study of cytomegalovirus exposure and HLA in healthy donors. CDR1 SGHRS and CDR2 YFSETQ come from the germline V gene. The CDR3 contains 11 residues. Trimming removed 0 bases from V and 8 bases from J, with 3 bases in between. Primers included in the PCR were 60 Vbeta and 13 Jbeta primers. Clones were read by immunoSEQ multiplex PCR, and TCRdb kept only the in-frame ones, dropping some. Of roughly 190,000 clones in the sample, about 87% are singletons; the top ten hold 1% to 1.5%. Study conclusions and caveats: Rare TCR sequences dominated, though some public TCRs recurred in many donors. What TCR beta sequences reportedly achieved was accurate prediction of HLA-A and HLA-B alleles in most subjects. In a later analysis, HLA-associated beta chains showed higher expansion and lower generation probabilities than comparable chains.

The sequenced material came from PBMCs. The sequence was obtained from a man aged 25 to 45 in good health and CMV-seronegative. The chain joins TRBV5-1 to TRBJ2-1, with no clear D. CDR3 in amino acids: CASSLADEQFF. In nucleotides, the CDR3 is TGCGCCAGCAGCTTGGCAGATGAGCAGTTCTTC. Complete variable domain (other parts from reference TRBV5-1 and TRBJ2-1): KAGVTQTPRYLIKTRGQQVTLSCSPISGHRSVSWYQQTPGQGLQFLFEYFSETQRNKGNFPGRFSGRQFSNSRSEMNVSTLELGDSALYLCASSLADEQFFGPGTRLTVL.